This T cell receptor beta chain is drawn from a study of blood T cell repertoires in COVID-19. Whole-study context: Sources were T cells, B-cell-depleted T cells, or PBMCs; the material itself was cDNA or gDNA.

Seattle enrolled patients during active infection and tracked them longitudinally. The CDR3 is made up of 15 amino acids. V lost 6 bases, J lost 0 bases, and 5 bases stayed unmatched. Germline V gene data show CDR1 as MNHEY and CDR2 as SVGAGI. The repertoire was sequenced with immunoSEQ multiplex PCR; TCRdb's copy has only in-frame clones and lacks some. The data hold about 350,000 clones, with approximately 89% observed a single time. The clonotype was recovered from a woman aged 55 to 70 with COVID-19, enrolled during active disease. The sequencing sample was made of peripheral blood. The J gene is TRBJ2-5, the V gene TRBV6-5, with 9 bases that match TRBD2. The CDR3 nucleotides are TGTGCCAGCAGGGTAGCGGGGGCGGACCAAGAGACCCAGTACTTC. As protein: CASRVAGADQETQYF.